This TCR beta chain was found in a study of beta chain features in type 1 diabetes. General observations from the study: TCRB CDR3s from Type 1 diabetes patients were moderately but significantly shorter in all four CD4+ subsets.

In regard to this clone: Its cognate antigen is unknown.

Investigators reverse transcribed all isolated RNA, so they sequenced expressed TCRB transcripts. TCRdb's copy holds only in-frame clones and misses some; the assay was immunoSEQ multiplex PCR. The sample lists 550,000 to 850,000 clones; roughly an eighth were seen once. In germline, CDR1 is SQVTM, CDR2 ANQGSEA. The V gene lost 7 bases and the J gene lost 0 bases, with 13 bases spanning the gap. The CDR3 consists of 13 residues. The genes are TRBV29-1 and TRBJ2-7; tentative D call: TRBD2 (6 bases). The sequenced sample consisted of naive CD4+ T cells from blood. The TCR originated in a man younger than 35 with type 1 diabetes. CDR3 residues: CSALAGSSYEQYF. The CDR3 DNA is TGCAGCGCCCTCGCGGGGAGCTCCTACGAGCAGTACTTC.